Presented here are 18 T cell receptor beta chains from one specimen sequenced in a study of breast tumors, draining lymph nodes, adjacent tissues. Samples came from axillary lymph nodes draining the breast cancer. One entry per CDR3 protein results from TCRdb running MiXCR on the multiplex PCR reads. The sample has some 250,000 distinct CDR3 sequences; less than 35% are singletons. The sequenced sample consisted of axillary lymph node tissue. Receptor source: a female donor with breast cancer. Some clones in this sample may be carry-over from other donors' samples.

The chain combines TRBV7-7 with TRBJ1-5, with a weak D call TRBD1 (6 bases). The germline V gene has CDR1 SSHAT and CDR2 FNYEAQ (reference sequence). This CDR3 has 15 residues. Trimming removed 3 bases at V and 9 bases at J, with 18 bases between. The CDR3 nucleotides are TGTGCCAGCAGCTTGGGACATTACAGCGATCCGCCCCAGCATTTT. Protein product: CASSLGHYSDPPQHF.

This clonotype came up a few times. The chain joins TRBV18 to TRBJ1-5, with 7 positions matching TRBD1. Germline V gene data show CDR1 as KGHSH and CDR2 as LQKENI. The CDR3 loop spans 15 amino acids. With V trimmed by 4 bases and J by 6 bases, 9 bases remained unmatched. The CDR3 DNA reads as TGTGCCAGCTCACTCACCGGACAGGTGGTTCAGCCCCAGCATTTT. Translated: CASSLTGQVVQPQHF.

V and J are TRBV5-1 and TRBJ2-5; 7 positions match TRBD2. The V and J ends lost 6 bases and 6 bases, in that order; junction bases with no gene match: 8. This CDR3 region has 13 residues. CDR1 and CDR2 from the germline V gene are SGHRS and YFSETQ. The CDR3 loop is CASTRGLDQTQYF. The CDR3 region has the DNA TGCGCCAGCACCCGCGGACTAGATCAGACCCAGTACTTC.

The chain couples TRBV10-3 to TRBJ1-2, with 11 bases that match TRBD1. After removal of 10 bases from V and 5 bases from J, the junction contained 6 bases not matched to a gene. Germline V gene lookup returns CDR1 ENHRY and CDR2 SYGVKD. The CDR3 has 13 amino acids. CDR3 bases: TGTGCCACTGGACAGGGGGCCTGGTATGGCTACACCTTC. It specifies CATGQGAWYGYTF.

The chain is built from TRBV6-2 or TRBV6-3 and TRBJ2-7, with TRBD2 as a possible D gene (6 bases). V lost 0 bases and J 3 bases, leaving 15 bases between the germline ends. The CDR3 has 16 residues. Germline CDR1 MNHEY, CDR2 SVGEGT. The DNA of the CDR3 is TGTGCCAGCAGTTACTCCACTGGGACTTTTTTCTACGAGCAGTACTTC. This gives the protein CASSYSTGTFFYEQYF.

J is TRBJ2-1 and V is TRBV27, with 9 bases that match TRBD2. The CDR3 runs to 15 residues. Germline-derived CDR1 and CDR2 are MNHEY and SMNVEV (reference sequence). The V and J ends lost 0 bases and 7 bases, in that order; junction bases with no gene match: 4. The CDR3 loop reads CASSLSAGGLNEQFF. CDR3 DNA: TGTGCCAGCAGTTTATCGGCGGGGGGGTTAAATGAGCAGTTCTTC.

This clonotype came up many times. This chain connects TRBV4-1 to TRBJ1-4; maybe TRBD1 (5 bases). The CDR3 sequence is 13 residues long. Trimming took off 4 bases at V and 10 bases at J, with 13 bases between the two ends. CDR1 is MGHRA, CDR2 YSYEKL, per germline. The CDR3 loop is CASSPPGAAKLFF. The CDR3 nucleotides are TGCGCCAGCAGCCCCCCCGGGGCCGCAAAACTGTTTTTT.

This clonotype was seen at least ten times. This rearrangement joins TRBV4-1 to TRBJ2-1, with D hard to call. CDR1 and CDR2 (germline): MGHRA, YSYEKL. Trimming removed 1 base at V and 9 bases at J, with 13 bases between. CDR3 length equals 14 residues. The CDR3 DNA reads as TGCGCCAGCAGCCAAGTTTCCGGGCTTGTTGAGCAGTTCTTC. Its protein product is CASSQVSGLVEQFF.

Only a few counts were recorded for this clonotype. V gene TRBV30 combines with J gene TRBJ1-3; tentative D call: TRBD1 (5 bases). From germline, CDR1 is GTSNPN and CDR2 SVGIG (reference sequence). This CDR3 spans 13 amino acids. Trimming pared 2 bases from V and 8 bases from J, leaving 13 bases between. CDR3 bases: TGTGCCTGGAGTCCCGGGGGAATTTACACCATATATTTT. This sequence encodes CAWSPGGIYTIYF. Full variable domain (outside the CDR3, taken from reference TRBV30 and TRBJ1-3): SQTIHQWPATLVQPVGSPLSLECTVEGTSNPNLYWYRQAAGRGLQLLFYSVGIGQISSEVPQNLSASRPQDRQFILSSKKLLLSDSGFYLCAWSPGGIYTIYFGEGSWLTVV.

CDR3 nucleotide sequence: TGTGCCAGCAGCCAACAGGGAGGAAACACCATATATTTT. As protein: CASSQQGGNTIYF. This chain joins TRBV3-1 and TRBJ1-3, with a possible D match to TRBD1 (5 bases). Germline lookup yields CDR1 LGHDT and CDR2 YNNKEL (reference sequence). The V end was cut by 2 bases, the J end by 4 bases, with 6 bases between. The CDR3 totals 13 residues.

The chain recombines TRBV24-1 with TRBJ2-1; 12 bases fit TRBD1. V lost 9 bases, J lost 9 bases, and 23 bases stayed unmatched. Looked up from germline, CDR1 is KGHDR and CDR2 is SFDVKD. This CDR3 region has 19 residues. CDR3: CATPRGEPDSGTGGLEQFF. The CDR3, as DNA: TGTGCCACCCCGCGGGGGGAGCCGGACAGTGGGACAGGGGGCCTTGAGCAGTTCTTC.

This clonotype was seen repeatedly, ten times or more. The V call is TRBV5-1, the J call TRBJ2-3, with unresolved D. The ends were cut back, 2 bases at V and 2 bases at J, with 15 bases in the middle. Germline V gene sequence: CDR1 SGHRS, CDR2 YFSETQ. The CDR3 runs 16 residues. CDR3 coding DNA: TGCGCCAGCAGCTTATGGCACTCCGAGGCCACAGATACGCAGTATTTT. It translates to CASSLWHSEATDTQYF. Complete variable domain (other parts from reference TRBV5-1 and TRBJ2-3): KAGVTQTPRYLIKTRGQQVTLSCSPISGHRSVSWYQQTPGQGLQFLFEYFSETQRNKGNFPGRFSGRQFSNSRSEMNVSTLELGDSALYLCASSLWHSEATDTQYFGPGTRLTVL.

This clonotype was detected many times. The chain has TRBV19 and TRBJ1-2; 7 bases fit TRBD1. The CDR3 covers 15 residues. Germline trimming cut 4 bases from V and 0 bases from J; bases unmatched to any gene: 5. The germline CDR1 and CDR2 sequences are LNHDA and SQIVND (reference sequence). CDR3 coding DNA: TGTGCCAGTAGTAACAGGGGAGGAACTAACTATGGCTACACCTTC. Translating gives CASSNRGGTNYGYTF.

There are a few counts of this clonotype. The CDR3 does not end in the conserved phenylalanine or tryptophan, so this is likely a read error. The chain combines TRBV19 with TRBJ2-1; 12 bases agree with TRBD2. V was clipped by 2 bases and J by 4 bases; unmatched bases: 3. Looked up from germline, CDR1 is LNHDA and CDR2 is SQIVND (reference sequence). This CDR3 has 16 amino acids. The CDR3: CASSIFGLAGYNEQFS. The DNA for the CDR3 is TGTGCCAGTAGTATATTCGGACTAGCGGGGTACAATGAGCAGTTCTCC.

The rearrangement joins TRBV30 to TRBJ1-2; a weak D match, TRBD1 (6 bases). Trimming removed 4 bases from V and 11 bases from J, with 17 bases in between. The CDR3 is 12 amino acids. The germline V gene encodes CDR1 GTSNPN and CDR2 SVGIG (reference sequence). The CDR3 here is CAWTRGGDRYTF. CDR3 sequence (DNA): TGTGCCTGGACCAGGGGTGGAGATCGGTACACCTTC.

Comment on this clonotype: A read error may explain this, as a much larger clone is one base away. V gene TRBV7-2 combines with J gene TRBJ1-5, with TRBD1 matching over 9 bases. The junction had 6 bases not matched to a gene; V was cut back by 6 bases and J by 6 bases. CDR1 is SGHTA and CDR2 is FQGNSA in the germline V gene. The CDR3 has 14 residues. In DNA form, the CDR3 reads TGTACCAGCAGTTTACAGGGGGCTGGTCAGCCCCAGCATTTT. This sequence encodes CTSSLQGAGQPQHF.

This clonotype was detected many times. The chain is built from TRBV20-1 and TRBJ2-7, with TRBD1 identical over 12 bases. Germline V gene sequence: CDR1 DFQATT, CDR2 SNEGSKA (reference sequence). Losses at the gene ends were 1 base for V and 2 bases for J; bases not matched to a gene: 15. The CDR3 runs to 19 residues. This CDR3 reads CSARADRDRGRVLAYEQYF. The CDR3 coding sequence is TGCAGTGCTAGAGCAGACCGGGACAGGGGGCGGGTTTTAGCCTACGAGCAGTACTTC.

This clonotype was picked up many times. This chain links TRBV20-1 with TRBJ1-5; the match to TRBD1 covers 7 bases. Germline V CDR1 and CDR2: DFQATT, SNEGSKA (reference sequence). CDR3 size: 13 residues. With 3 bases clipped from V and 5 bases from J, the junction kept 4 bases outside the gene matches. The CDR3 nucleotides read TGCAGTGCTAGCGCAGGGGGGGATCAGCCCCAGCATTTT. It codes for CSASAGGDQPQHF.